The 32 T cell receptor beta chains listed next were all sequenced from one sample in a study of blood T cell repertoires in COVID-19. Clones were sequenced by immunoSEQ multiplex PCR, and TCRdb holds only the in-frame ones, with some missing. The sample consists of 650,000 to 800,000 clones, around 90% of them appearing once. Input material: peripheral blood. These receptors were obtained from a woman aged 18-30 years with acute or convalescent COVID-19.

Only one count was recorded for this clone. The V call is TRBV15, the J call TRBJ1-5, with 7 nucleotides matching TRBD1. The CDR3 covers 15 residues. CDR1 is LNHNV and CDR2 is YYDKDF in the germline V gene (reference sequence). Trimming took 3 bases from V and 8 from J; bases not matched to a gene: 10. The CDR3 loop is CATSRTGNPSEPQHF. The CDR3 DNA reads TGTGCCACCAGCAGGACAGGGAATCCTAGTGAGCCCCAGCATTTT.

The chain has TRBV5-1 and TRBJ2-7; a weak D match, TRBD1 (5 bases). V dropped 4 bases and J dropped 6 bases, with 14 bases sitting between them. The CDR3 is 13 residues long. Germline V gene sequence: CDR1 SGHRS, CDR2 YFSETQ. The CDR3 DNA reads as TGCGCCAGCAGCAGCAGGGTATCTGGCGAGCAGTACTTC. It codes for CASSSRVSGEQYF. The full variable domain, in which reference TRBV5-1 and TRBJ2-7 provide the parts outside the CDR3, is KAGVTQTPRYLIKTRGQQVTLSCSPISGHRSVSWYQQTPGQGLQFLFEYFSETQRNKGNFPGRFSGRQFSNSRSEMNVSTLELGDSALYLCASSSRVSGEQYFGPGTRLTVT.

The chain links TRBV7-9 to TRBJ1-6; D uncertain. The length of the CDR3 is 15 residues. Germline V CDR1 and CDR2: SEHNR, FQNEAQ (reference sequence). The germline V and J ends were trimmed by 1 base and 6 bases, with 10 bases remaining between them. The CDR3, as DNA: TGTGCCAGCAGCTTAGATGTCAGTTTTAATTCACCCCTCCACTTT. Translating it yields CASSLDVSFNSPLHF.

The chain combines TRBV5-6 with TRBJ1-1; unclear D gene. The CDR3 has 14 residues. Trimming removed 6 bases from V and 0 bases from J, with 12 bases in between. In germline, CDR1 is SGHDT, CDR2 YYEEEE. In nucleotides, the CDR3 is TGTGCCAGCACCCCAGGTCCGATGAACACTGAAGCTTTCTTT. Encoded protein: CASTPGPMNTEAFF. Full variable domain (outside the CDR3, taken from reference TRBV5-6 and TRBJ1-1): DAGVTQSPTHLIKTRGQQVTLRCSPKSGHDTVSWYQQALGQGPQFIFQYYEEEERQRGNFPDRFSGHQFPNYSSELNVNALLLGDSALYLCASTPGPMNTEAFFGQGTRLTVV.

The chain's CDR3 is CAWTWQGTGYTF. CDR3 DNA sequence: TGTGCCTGGACGTGGCAGGGCACTGGCTACACCTTC. V gene TRBV30 combines with J gene TRBJ1-2; tentative D call: TRBD1 (5 bases). The CDR3 runs 12 residues. V lost 4 bases to trimming and J lost 7 bases, with 13 bases between them. The germline CDR1 and CDR2 sequences are GTSNPN and SVGIG (reference sequence).

V and J are TRBV7-9 and TRBJ2-7, with D unclear. The CDR3 has 11 residues. Germline lookup yields CDR1 SEHNR and CDR2 FQNEAQ (reference sequence). V was trimmed by 4 bases and J by 4 bases, leaving 5 bases between them. In nucleotides, the CDR3 is TGTGCCAGCAGCTCTATTTACGAGCAGTACTTC. This sequence encodes CASSSIYEQYF.

The V and J genes are TRBV5-5 and TRBJ2-1, with a possible D match to TRBD2 (6 bases). The length of the CDR3 is 15 residues. V was clipped by 4 bases and J by 8 bases, with 19 bases between them. The V gene's germline CDR1 is SGHKS and CDR2 YYEKEE (reference sequence). The CDR3 bases are TGTGCCAGCAGCCCCACGGGGACTCCCGGGGATGAGCAGTTCTTC. Translation gives CASSPTGTPGDEQFF.

The chain recombines TRBV5-1 with TRBJ2-3; D is ambiguous. The CDR3 spans 17 residues. CDR1 and CDR2 (germline): SGHRS, YFSETQ. V lost 1 base to trimming and J lost 2 bases, with 17 bases between them. The CDR3 coding sequence is TGCGCCAGCAGCTTGAGACCGGCAGGCCTTATCACAGATACGCAGTATTTT. It specifies CASSLRPAGLITDTQYF.

DNA for the CDR3: TGTGCCTGGAGTTCGGACAGGGAAGTTTCACCCCTCCACTTT. This sequence encodes CAWSSDREVSPLHF. This chain links TRBV30 with TRBJ1-6; 8 bases map to TRBD1. With V trimmed by 2 bases and J by 9 bases, 6 bases remained unmatched. The length of the CDR3 is 14 residues. Germline CDR1 reads GTSNPN; CDR2 reads SVGIG (reference sequence).

V gene TRBV19 combines with J gene TRBJ1-5; 7 bases align to TRBD1. Germline values: CDR1 LNHDA, CDR2 SQIVND (reference sequence). CDR3 length equals 12 residues. V was clipped by 2 bases and J by 11 bases; unmatched bases: 3. CDR3 DNA sequence: TGTGCCAGTAGTATATCCGGACAGGCCCAGCATTTT. Translating gives CASSISGQAQHF.

The V and J genes are TRBV13 and TRBJ1-3; 9 bases line up with TRBD1. The CDR3 extends over 16 amino acids. Unmatched junction bases numbered 6, after V lost 2 bases and J lost 4 bases. From germline, CDR1 is PRHDT and CDR2 FYEKMQ (reference sequence). CDR3 coding DNA: TGTGCCAGCAGCTTAAGCGGGACAGGGCCCGGAAACACCATATATTTT. It is translated as CASSLSGTGPGNTIYF.

The chain links TRBV5-1 to TRBJ1-2, with D unresolved. Germline V gives CDR1 SGHRS, CDR2 YFSETQ. The germline V and J ends were trimmed by 0 bases and 2 bases, with 5 bases remaining between them. This CDR3 spans 13 amino acids. The CDR3 region has the DNA TGCGCCAGCAGCTTGGTCAGGAACTATGGCTACACCTTC. It translates to CASSLVRNYGYTF.

The rearrangement joins TRBV10-3 to TRBJ2-7, with 7 positions matching TRBD1. V gave up 1 base and J gave up 2 bases; unmatched junction bases: 5. Per the germline V gene, CDR1 is ENHRY and CDR2 is SYGVKD. The CDR3 runs 15 residues. The CDR3 nucleotides are TGTGCCATCAGTGAGTGGGGACAGCTCACCTACGAGCAGTACTTC. Its protein is CAISEWGQLTYEQYF.

The V and J genes are TRBV19 and TRBJ1-1; 7 nucleotides align to TRBD1. This CDR3 spans 16 amino acids. V lost 3 bases, J lost 0 bases, and 7 bases stayed unmatched. Germline CDR1 LNHDA, CDR2 SQIVND (reference sequence). The CDR3 loop is CASSIGQGVMNTEAFF. In nucleotides, the CDR3 is TGTGCCAGTAGTATTGGCCAGGGGGTTATGAACACTGAAGCTTTCTTT.

The V call is TRBV14, the J call TRBJ2-7; 9 positions agree with TRBD1. The V segment lost 4 bases and the J segment 9 bases; nucleotides outside the gene matches: 10. CDR3 length: 14 residues. The germline CDR1 and CDR2 sequences are SGHDN and FVKESK. For the CDR3, the DNA is TGTGCCAGCAGCCCTCGGGACAGGGTCGGTGGGCAGTACTTC. Translated, it gives CASSPRDRVGGQYF.

The count of this clone is one. This rearrangement joins TRBV18 to TRBJ2-7, with D uncertain. V was trimmed by 2 bases and J by 6 bases, leaving 17 bases between them. Germline V CDR1 and CDR2: KGHSH, LQKENI. The CDR3 totals 15 residues. Written as DNA, the CDR3 is TGTGCCAGCTCACCAGTGGCATTCGGAGTGAGCGAGCAGTACTTC. Protein sequence: CASSPVAFGVSEQYF.

This chain connects TRBV3-1 (or the pseudogene TRBV3-2) to TRBJ2-7; D is unresolved. The CDR3 has 13 amino acids. Trimming shortened V by 8 bases and J by 0 bases, and 11 bases separated the two germline ends. Germline CDR1 LGHDT, CDR2 YNNKEL (reference sequence). The CDR3 spells CASQLSGSYEQYF. CDR3 sequence (DNA): TGTGCCAGCCAACTGTCTGGCTCCTACGAGCAGTACTTC.

This rearrangement joins TRBV29-1 to TRBJ1-2; D remains ambiguous. Looked up from germline, CDR1 is SQVTM and CDR2 is ANQGSEA. Trimming stripped 2 bases from V and 4 bases from J, with 11 bases between. There are 13 residues in the CDR3. CDR3: CSVELVWAYGYTF. The CDR3 DNA reads as TGCAGCGTTGAATTGGTGTGGGCCTATGGCTACACCTTC.

V gene TRBV6-5 combines with J gene TRBJ1-5; 7 nucleotides align to TRBD1. CDR1 and CDR2 (germline): MNHEY, SVGAGI. V trimming: 6 bases; J trimming: 5 bases; junction bases outside the gene matches: 4. The CDR3 is 13 amino acids. CDR3 in amino acids: CASRTGVDQPQHF. CDR3 nucleotide sequence: TGTGCCAGCAGAACAGGGGTGGATCAGCCCCAGCATTTT.

This chain joins TRBV12-5 and TRBJ1-1; D call uncertain. The CDR3 totals 16 residues. V lost 3 bases, J lost 4 bases, and 18 bases lay in between. CDR1 and CDR2 from the germline V gene are LGHNT and FRNRAP. CDR3 residues: CASGFPPLGCCTEAFF. As DNA, the CDR3 is TGTGCTAGTGGTTTCCCTCCGTTGGGCTGTTGCACTGAAGCTTTCTTT.

This chain links TRBV6-6 with TRBJ1-2, with D perhaps matching TRBD1 (5 bases). This CDR3 comprises 12 residues. Germline V gene sequence: CDR1 MNHNY, CDR2 SVGAGI (reference sequence). V was shortened by 8 bases and J by 4 bases, with 11 bases between the two germline ends. The CDR3 spells CASGAGLYGYTF. CDR3 bases: TGTGCCAGCGGAGCAGGGCTCTATGGCTACACCTTC.

V usage is TRBV20-1 and J usage is TRBJ1-2; tentatively, D is TRBD1 (5 bases). The CDR3 covers 11 residues. V lost 5 bases to trimming and J lost 6 bases, with 10 bases between them. Germline V CDR1 and CDR2: DFQATT, SNEGSKA (reference sequence). In nucleotides, the CDR3 is TGCAGTGCTCCCGACAGCAATGGCTACACCTTC. Residues: CSAPDSNGYTF.

The V call is TRBV7-8, the J call TRBJ2-1; no clear D gene. CDR3 length: 15 amino acids. V dropped 0 bases and J dropped 3 bases, with 9 bases sitting between them. The germline V gene encodes CDR1 SGHVS and CDR2 FQNEAQ. In DNA form, the CDR3 reads TGTGCCAGCAGCTTAGCGCGTCCTTACTACAATGAGCAGTTCTTC. It translates to CASSLARPYYNEQFF.

The chain combines TRBV10-2 with TRBJ1-4; 10 nucleotides match TRBD1. The CDR3 totals 14 residues. Trimming cost V 8 bases and J 4 bases; bases outside gene matches: 4. Germline lookup yields CDR1 WSHSY and CDR2 SAAADI. CDR3 region: CASGTGAHNEKLFF. Here the CDR3 DNA reads TGCGCCAGCGGGACAGGGGCCCATAATGAAAAACTGTTTTTT.

V is TRBV9 and J is TRBJ1-1; D ambiguous. The germline V and J ends were trimmed by 3 bases and 6 bases, with 12 bases remaining between them. This CDR3 contains 13 residues. From germline, CDR1 is SGDLS and CDR2 YYNGEE. DNA of the CDR3: TGTGCCAGCAGCGGGGAGGGTATACCTGAAGCTTTCTTT. Amino acid sequence: CASSGEGIPEAFF.

The genes are TRBV5-1 and TRBJ2-5; perhaps TRBD1 as D (6 bases). The CDR3 is 14 amino acids. V gave up 1 base and J gave up 4 bases, with 11 bases separating them. Germline values: CDR1 SGHRS, CDR2 YFSETQ. The CDR3 sequence is CASSLKQGLETQYF. The CDR3 nucleotides are TGCGCCAGCAGCTTGAAACAGGGCTTAGAGACCCAGTACTTC.

The V and J genes are TRBV5-1 and TRBJ1-2, with unresolved D. The CDR3 runs to 14 residues. Germline CDR1 is SGHRS and CDR2 is YFSETQ. V dropped 3 bases and J dropped 0 bases, with 9 bases sitting between them. DNA for the CDR3: TGCGCCAGCAGCTCGGCTAGTGCTAACTATGGCTACACCTTC. Translation: CASSSASANYGYTF.

The chain has TRBV30 and TRBJ2-7; TRBD2 aligns across 8 bases. CDR1 is GTSNPN, CDR2 SVGIG, per germline (reference sequence). J lost 3 bases, V lost 5 bases, and 6 bases had no gene match. The CDR3 runs 13 residues. For the CDR3, the DNA is TGTGCCTGGGGACTAGCCCTATTCTACGAGCAGTACTTC. Residues: CAWGLALFYEQYF.

The chain carries TRBV18 and TRBJ1-6, with D possibly TRBD1 on 5 matching bases. Germline assignment: CDR1 KGHSH and CDR2 LQKENI. The V and J ends lost 6 bases and 8 bases respectively, with 14 bases between them. The CDR3 spans 14 residues. The CDR3 region is CASSLWGDDSPLHF. DNA of the CDR3: TGTGCCAGCTCCCTATGGGGGGACGATTCACCCCTCCACTTT.

This clone appeared a few times. The J gene is TRBJ2-5, the V gene TRBV25-1; maybe TRBD2 (5 bases). V lost 4 bases and J 2 bases, leaving 11 bases between the germline ends. The CDR3 loop spans 14 amino acids. Germline V gene lookup returns CDR1 MGHDK and CDR2 SYGVNS. For the CDR3, the DNA is TGTGCCAGCAGTGCCGGTCGGGGACAAGAGACCCAGTACTTC. Translation gives CASSAGRGQETQYF.

On this clone: The sample has other DNA sequences that encode this CDR3 too. The chain links TRBV29-1 to TRBJ1-1; D uncertain. The germline V gene has CDR1 SQVTM and CDR2 ANQGSEA. The CDR3 has 13 amino acids. V shed 4 bases and J shed 5 bases, with 14 bases lying between them. The CDR3 spells CSVGDRGGTEAFF. CDR3 in DNA: TGCAGCGTTGGTGACCGCGGAGGAACTGAAGCTTTCTTT.

For the CDR3, the DNA is TGTGCCAGCAGTCTCCTAGCGGGGGGGCTACTCCATGAGCAGTTCTTC. It specifies CASSLLAGGLLHEQFF. J is TRBJ2-1 and V is TRBV27, with 12 bases matching TRBD2. This CDR3 has 16 amino acids. V was pared by 5 bases and J by 8 bases, with 10 bases of the junction left unmatched. Germline assignment: CDR1 MNHEY and CDR2 SMNVEV (reference sequence).